A single sample is the source of the 16 T cell receptor beta chains below, sequenced in a study of shared clonotypes between healthy human individuals. Only in-frame clones appear in the TCRdb table, and some are missing; sequencing was by immunoSEQ multiplex PCR. The profile shows roughly 2.5 million clones, 85% to 95% of them singletons. Source material: naive CD4+ T cells sorted from blood. Sample subset: CD45RA+ positively selected. The source of these receptors is a man aged 18 to 30 in good health.

This rearrangement joins TRBV5-1 to TRBJ1-2; maybe TRBD1 (5 bases). V was trimmed by 3 bases and J by 2 bases, leaving 11 bases between them. The germline V gene encodes CDR1 SGHRS and CDR2 YFSETQ. The CDR3 runs to 14 residues. The CDR3 sequence is CASSSGQDNYGYTF. The CDR3 DNA follows: TGCGCCAGCAGCTCCGGACAAGACAACTATGGCTACACCTTC. The complete variable domain, with remaining parts taken from reference TRBV5-1 and TRBJ1-2, reads KAGVTQTPRYLIKTRGQQVTLSCSPISGHRSVSWYQQTPGQGLQFLFEYFSETQRNKGNFPGRFSGRQFSNSRSEMNVSTLELGDSALYLCASSSGQDNYGYTFGSGTRLTVV.

This chain links TRBV18 with TRBJ2-7, with TRBD2 matching over 10 bases. The CDR3 contains 18 residues. V lost 4 bases, J lost 0 bases, and 12 bases stayed unmatched. Per the germline V gene, CDR1 is KGHSH and CDR2 is LQKENI. CDR3 nucleotides: TGTGCCAGCTCACACCGCACCACTAGCGGGGTTAGCTCCTACGAGCAGTACTTC. The encoded protein is CASSHRTTSGVSSYEQYF.

The J gene is TRBJ2-5, the V gene TRBV18, with D possibly being TRBD2 (6 bases). This CDR3 has 19 amino acids. CDR1 and CDR2 (germline): KGHSH, LQKENI. Trimming took off 0 bases at V and 7 bases at J, with 27 bases between the two ends. CDR3: CASSPPFMWGTGAELTQYF. The CDR3 DNA follows: TGTGCCAGCTCACCACCGTTCATGTGGGGTACGGGAGCAGAGTTGACCCAGTACTTC. The variable domain in full, with the rest retrieved from reference TRBV18 and TRBJ2-5, is NAGVMQNPRHLVRRRGQEARLRCSPMKGHSHVYWYRQLPEEGLKFMVYLQKENIIDESGMPKERFSAEFPKEGPSILRIQQVVRGDSAAYFCASSPPFMWGTGAELTQYFGPGTRLLVL.

The chain recombines TRBV30 with TRBJ1-1, with unresolved D. V lost 4 bases and J lost 5, with 14 bases in between. Looked up from germline, CDR1 is GTSNPN and CDR2 is SVGIG (reference sequence). The length of the CDR3 is 13 residues. The CDR3 reads CAWIGGFGTEAFF. CDR3 coding DNA: TGTGCCTGGATAGGAGGGTTCGGGACTGAAGCTTTCTTT.

The chain employs TRBV5-4 and TRBJ1-1; no reliable D call. V lost 2 bases and J 3 bases, leaving 14 bases between the germline ends. There are 15 residues in the CDR3. Germline assignment: CDR1 SGHNT and CDR2 YYREEE (reference sequence). CDR3 bases: TGTGCCAGCAGCTTTACTGACTTGATTGACACTGAAGCTTTCTTT. Its translation is CASSFTDLIDTEAFF.

The gene calls are TRBV6-1 and TRBJ1-5; D is possibly TRBD1 (5 bases). V dropped 5 bases and J dropped 1 base, with 9 bases sitting between them. The CDR3 extends over 14 amino acids. From germline, CDR1 is MNHNS and CDR2 SASEGT. The DNA of the CDR3 is TGTGCCAGCAGTTCGGACACCAGCAATCAGCCCCAGCATTTT. This codes for CASSSDTSNQPQHF.

In this sample, this clone turned up once. V usage is TRBV6-5 and J usage is TRBJ2-3; perhaps TRBD2 as D (5 bases). From germline, CDR1 is MNHEY and CDR2 SVGAGI. With 0 bases removed from V and 5 bases from J, the gap between germline ends came to 12 bases. The CDR3 spans 15 residues. CDR3 DNA sequence: TGTGCCAGCAGTTACTCGATGCTAGCCCGAGATACGCAGTATTTT. Amino acids: CASSYSMLARDTQYF.

The V and J genes are TRBV7-2 and TRBJ2-7; 8 bases line up with TRBD1. J was trimmed by 6 bases and V by 6 bases; bases with no gene match: 7. Germline V gives CDR1 SGHTA, CDR2 FQGNSA. The CDR3 length is 13 residues. The CDR3 DNA is TGTGCCAGCAGTCGACAGGGGTTCTCCGAGCAGTACTTC. Translating gives CASSRQGFSEQYF.

V gene TRBV18 combines with J gene TRBJ1-1; D gene ambiguous. The germline V and J ends were trimmed by 5 bases and 2 bases, with 15 bases remaining between them. Germline V gives CDR1 KGHSH, CDR2 LQKENI. This CDR3 spans 15 amino acids. The CDR3 here is CASSTLGAGNTEAFF. CDR3 DNA: TGTGCCAGCTCAACCCTGGGCGCTGGAAACACTGAAGCTTTCTTT.

The chain combines TRBV7-8 with TRBJ1-4; 8 bases fit TRBD1. The CDR3 runs 18 residues. Germline V gives CDR1 SGHVS, CDR2 FQNEAQ. After removal of 3 bases from V and 5 bases from J, the junction contained 14 bases not matched to a gene. The CDR3, as DNA: TGTGCCAGCAGCTTTGGTCAGGGGGCTAGGGGAGGAAATGAAAAACTGTTTTTT. Residues: CASSFGQGARGGNEKLFF.

The rearrangement uses TRBV30 and TRBJ2-1; TRBD2 aligns across 9 bases. Trimming removed 0 bases from V and 5 bases from J; junction bases left unmatched: 11. Germline loops: CDR1 GTSNPN, CDR2 SVGIG (reference sequence). CDR3 length equals 17 residues. The CDR3 is CAWSVFKLSGGHNEQFF. The CDR3 DNA sequence: TGTGCCTGGAGTGTATTCAAGCTCAGCGGGGGGCACAATGAGCAGTTCTTC.

The J gene is TRBJ1-4, the V gene TRBV7-2; 8 bases map to TRBD1. This CDR3 contains 15 residues. V gave up 4 bases and J gave up 3 bases; unmatched junction bases: 4. Germline CDR1 and CDR2: SGHTA and FQGNSA. CDR3 nucleotides: TGTGCCAGCAGCTATGACAGGGGACCTAATGAAAAACTGTTTTTT. It yields the protein CASSYDRGPNEKLFF.

V gene TRBV9 combines with J gene TRBJ2-1; the match to TRBD2 covers 10 bases. The CDR3 covers 17 residues. Per germline, CDR1 SGDLS and CDR2 YYNGEE. V was pared by 0 bases and J by 7 bases, with 10 bases of the junction left unmatched. CDR3 sequence (DNA): TGTGCCAGCAGCGTAGTGGCTAGCGGGGGATCTGGGAATGAGCAGTTCTTC. Translated: CASSVVASGGSGNEQFF.

The V gene is TRBV19, the J gene TRBJ1-5; 7 nucleotides line up with TRBD1. Germline CDR1 and CDR2: LNHDA and SQIVND (reference sequence). Unmatched junction bases numbered 5, after V lost 5 bases and J lost 4 bases. This CDR3 has 14 amino acids. The CDR3 sequence: CASSWDSRNQPQHF. The CDR3, as DNA: TGTGCCAGTAGTTGGGACAGTCGTAATCAGCCCCAGCATTTT.

The V gene is TRBV9, the J gene TRBJ1-3; possibly TRBD1 for D (5 bases). CDR1 is SGDLS, CDR2 YYNGEE, per germline. Trimming removed 0 bases from V and 4 bases from J, with 11 bases in between. The CDR3 runs 15 residues. In DNA form, the CDR3 reads TGTGCCAGCAGCGTAGTAGGGGAGTTGGGAAACACCATATATTTT. Encoded protein: CASSVVGELGNTIYF.

As to this clone: The germline gene is not matched at one end of the junction; a read error may be the cause. CDR3 coding DNA: TGTGCCAGCAGGGGACAGCCCGACTTC. It encodes CASRGQPDF. The chain couples TRBV25-1 to TRBJ2-7; 7 nucleotides align to TRBD1. Germline assignment: CDR1 MGHDK and CDR2 SYGVNS. This CDR3 spans 9 amino acids.